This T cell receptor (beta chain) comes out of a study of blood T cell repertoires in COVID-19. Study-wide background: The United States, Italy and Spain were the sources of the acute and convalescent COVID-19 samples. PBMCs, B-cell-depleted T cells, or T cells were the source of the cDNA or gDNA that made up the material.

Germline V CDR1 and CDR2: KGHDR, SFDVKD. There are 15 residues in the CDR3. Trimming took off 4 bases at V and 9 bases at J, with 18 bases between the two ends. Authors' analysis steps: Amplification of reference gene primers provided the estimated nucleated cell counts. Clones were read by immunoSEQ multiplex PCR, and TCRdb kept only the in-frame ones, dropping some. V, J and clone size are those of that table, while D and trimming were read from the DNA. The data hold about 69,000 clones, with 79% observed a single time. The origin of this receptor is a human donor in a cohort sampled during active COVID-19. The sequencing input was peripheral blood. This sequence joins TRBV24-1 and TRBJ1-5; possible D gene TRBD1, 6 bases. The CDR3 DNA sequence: TGTGCCACCAGTGAAGGTGACAGGTCATCGTCGCCCCAGCATTTT. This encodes CATSEGDRSSSPQHF.